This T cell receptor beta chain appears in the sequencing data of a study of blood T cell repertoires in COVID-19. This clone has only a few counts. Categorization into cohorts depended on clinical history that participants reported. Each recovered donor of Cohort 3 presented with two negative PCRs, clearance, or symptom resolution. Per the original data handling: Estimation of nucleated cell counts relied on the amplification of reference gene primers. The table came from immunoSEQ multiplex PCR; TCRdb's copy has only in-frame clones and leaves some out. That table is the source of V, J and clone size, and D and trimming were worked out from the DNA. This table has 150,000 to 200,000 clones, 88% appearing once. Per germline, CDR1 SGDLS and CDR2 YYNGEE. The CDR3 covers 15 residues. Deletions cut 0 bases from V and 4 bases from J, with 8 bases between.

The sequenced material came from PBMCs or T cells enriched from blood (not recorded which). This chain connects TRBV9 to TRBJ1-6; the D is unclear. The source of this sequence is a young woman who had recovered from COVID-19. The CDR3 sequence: CASSVVAEYNSPLHF. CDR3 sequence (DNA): TGTGCCAGCAGCGTAGTTGCAGAATATAATTCACCCCTCCACTTT.